By share of the sample, the clone carrying this TCR beta chain is medium-sized (0.01 to 0.1%). The antigen is not known. This beta chain lies outside the target of a library built for alpha chains; its clone size means little. The sample comes from a study of spatial heterogeneity in lung cancer. Study information: TCR transcript abundance in tumor regions was strongly correlated with the T cell module score obtained from matched bulk RNA-seq. Whole-study results and caveats: Approximate estimated coverage of tumor T cells amounted to 7% to 9% for alpha and approximately 13% for beta chains. Counts that tracked tumor mutation counts were those of expanded intratumoral alpha and beta TCRs.

Time point noted: sample taken at primary tumor resection. Around 70 TRACERx patients with early, untreated non-small cell lung cancer donated samples. Researchers sequenced whole RNA taken from tumor, nontumor lung or frozen PBMC without sorting. TCRdb ran MiXCR on the 5' RACE reads and lists one entry per CDR3 protein. The sample shows about 2,800 distinct CDR3 sequences, roughly 10% of them seen only once. The sample consisted of lung tumor tissue, taken at surgery. This TCR derives from a male donor with early-stage non-small cell lung cancer.

DNA for the CDR3: TGTGCCAGCAGCCCGATTCGACAGGGGAGGGACACTGAAGCTTTCTTT. Protein product: CASSPIRQGRDTEAFF. This chain links TRBV3-1 with TRBJ1-1; 8 bases are a match to TRBD1. Germline CDR1 reads LGHDT; CDR2 reads YNNKEL (reference sequence). The V gene end was trimmed by 4 bases and the J gene end by 3 bases; junction bases not matched to a gene: 10. This CDR3 spans 16 amino acids.